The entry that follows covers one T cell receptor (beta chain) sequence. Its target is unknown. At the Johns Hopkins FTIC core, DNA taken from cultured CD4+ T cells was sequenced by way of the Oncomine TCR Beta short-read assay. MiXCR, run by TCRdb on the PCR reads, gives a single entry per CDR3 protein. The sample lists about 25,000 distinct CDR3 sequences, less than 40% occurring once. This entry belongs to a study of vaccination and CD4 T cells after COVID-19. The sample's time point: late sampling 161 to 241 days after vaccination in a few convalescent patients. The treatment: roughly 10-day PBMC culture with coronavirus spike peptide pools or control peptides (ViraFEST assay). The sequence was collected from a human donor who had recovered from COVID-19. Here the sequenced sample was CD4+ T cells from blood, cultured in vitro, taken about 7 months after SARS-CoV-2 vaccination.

CDR3 sequence: CASSAVPGTGSYEQYF. In nucleotides, the CDR3 is TGCGCCAGCAGTGCCGTCCCCGGGACAGGGTCCTACGAGCAGTACTTC. The V and J genes are TRBV10-2 and TRBJ2-7; 9 bases match TRBD1. Germline values: CDR1 WSHSY, CDR2 SAAADI. The CDR3 is made up of 16 amino acids. Unmatched junction bases numbered 8, after V lost 4 bases and J lost 1 base.